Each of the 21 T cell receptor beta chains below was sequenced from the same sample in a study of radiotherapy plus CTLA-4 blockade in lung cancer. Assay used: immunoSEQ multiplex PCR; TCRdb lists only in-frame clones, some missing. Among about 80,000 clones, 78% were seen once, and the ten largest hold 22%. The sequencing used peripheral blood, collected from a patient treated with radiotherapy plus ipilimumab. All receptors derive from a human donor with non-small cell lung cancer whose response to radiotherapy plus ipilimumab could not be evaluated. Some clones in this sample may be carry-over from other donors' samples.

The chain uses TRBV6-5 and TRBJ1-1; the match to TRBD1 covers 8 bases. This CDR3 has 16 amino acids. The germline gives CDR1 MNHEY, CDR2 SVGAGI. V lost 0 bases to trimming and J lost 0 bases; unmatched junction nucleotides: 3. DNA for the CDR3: TGTGCCAGCAGTTACTCTTGGGACAGGTTGAACACTGAAGCTTTCTTT. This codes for CASSYSWDRLNTEAFF.

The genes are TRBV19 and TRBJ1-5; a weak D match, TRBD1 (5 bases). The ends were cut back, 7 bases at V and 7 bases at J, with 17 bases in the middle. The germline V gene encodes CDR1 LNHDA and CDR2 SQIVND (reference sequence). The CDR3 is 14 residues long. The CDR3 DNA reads TGTGCCAGTACCTCCATCAGGGAAATGCAGCCCCAGCATTTT. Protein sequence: CASTSIREMQPQHF.

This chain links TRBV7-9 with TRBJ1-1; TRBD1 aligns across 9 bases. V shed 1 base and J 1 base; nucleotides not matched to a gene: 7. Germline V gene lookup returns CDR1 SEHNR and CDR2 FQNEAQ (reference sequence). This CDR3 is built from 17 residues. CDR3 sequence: CASSLDRGQGTNTEAFF. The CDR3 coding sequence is TGTGCCAGCAGCTTAGATCGGGGACAGGGTACGAACACTGAAGCTTTCTTT.

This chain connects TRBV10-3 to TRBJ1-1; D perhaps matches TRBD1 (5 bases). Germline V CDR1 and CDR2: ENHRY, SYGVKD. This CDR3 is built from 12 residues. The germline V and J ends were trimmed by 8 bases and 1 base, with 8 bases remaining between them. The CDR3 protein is CAISTGNTEAFF. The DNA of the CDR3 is TGTGCCATCTCAACAGGGAACACTGAAGCTTTCTTT.

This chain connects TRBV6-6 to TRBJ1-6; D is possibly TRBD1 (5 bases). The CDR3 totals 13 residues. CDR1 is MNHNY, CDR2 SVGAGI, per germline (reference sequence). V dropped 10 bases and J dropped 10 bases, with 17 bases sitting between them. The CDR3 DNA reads TGTGCCATCGAGGGCCACCGGGGGTCACCCCTCCACTTT. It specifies CAIEGHRGSPLHF.

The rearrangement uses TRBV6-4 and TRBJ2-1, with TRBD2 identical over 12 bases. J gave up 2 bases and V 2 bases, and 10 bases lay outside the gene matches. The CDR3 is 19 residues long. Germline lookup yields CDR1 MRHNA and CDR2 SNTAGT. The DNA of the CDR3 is TGTGCCAGCAGTGACGGCACTAGCGGGGGGCTTGGCCCCTACAATGAGCAGTTCTTC. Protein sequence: CASSDGTSGGLGPYNEQFF.

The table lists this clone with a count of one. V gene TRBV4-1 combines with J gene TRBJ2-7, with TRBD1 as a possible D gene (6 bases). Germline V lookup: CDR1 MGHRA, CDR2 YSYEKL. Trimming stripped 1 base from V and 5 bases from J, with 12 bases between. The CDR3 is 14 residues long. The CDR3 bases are TGCGCCAGCAGCCAAGCCAGGGGAGTCAACGAGCAGTACTTC. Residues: CASSQARGVNEQYF.

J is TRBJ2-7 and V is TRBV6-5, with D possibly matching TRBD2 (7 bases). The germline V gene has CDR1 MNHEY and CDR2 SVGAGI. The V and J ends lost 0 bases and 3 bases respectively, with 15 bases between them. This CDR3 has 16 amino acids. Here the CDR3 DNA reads TGTGCCAGCAGTTACTCGTGGAGGGGGGGGTACTACGAGCAGTACTTC. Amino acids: CASSYSWRGGYYEQYF.

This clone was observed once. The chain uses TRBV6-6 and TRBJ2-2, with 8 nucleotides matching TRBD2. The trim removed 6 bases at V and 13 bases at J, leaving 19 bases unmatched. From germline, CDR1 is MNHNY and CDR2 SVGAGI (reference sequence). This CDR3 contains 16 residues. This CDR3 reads CASSAPRRGGRVRLFF. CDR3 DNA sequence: TGTGCCAGCAGCGCACCCCGACGGGGGGGGCGGGTTAGGCTGTTTTTT.

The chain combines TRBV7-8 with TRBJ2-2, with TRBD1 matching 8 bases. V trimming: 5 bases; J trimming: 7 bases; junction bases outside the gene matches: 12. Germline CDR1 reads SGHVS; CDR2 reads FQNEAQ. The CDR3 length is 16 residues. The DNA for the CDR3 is TGTGCCAGCAGCCACCCCGGGACAGGTGGAAACGGGGAGCTGTTTTTT. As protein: CASSHPGTGGNGELFF.

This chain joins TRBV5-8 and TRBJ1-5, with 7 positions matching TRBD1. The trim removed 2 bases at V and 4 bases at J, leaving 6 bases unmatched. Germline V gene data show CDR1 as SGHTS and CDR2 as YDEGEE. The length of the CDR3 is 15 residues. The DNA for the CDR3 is TGTGCCAGCAGCTTCCCGGACAGGCTAAATCAGCCCCAGCATTTT. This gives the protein CASSFPDRLNQPQHF.

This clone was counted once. The CDR3 reads CASSISGTGTKNIQYF. The CDR3 region has the DNA TGTGCCAGTAGTATCTCCGGGACAGGGACCAAAAACATTCAGTACTTC. This chain joins TRBV19 and TRBJ2-4; 9 bases are shared with TRBD1. Germline V gene sequence: CDR1 LNHDA, CDR2 SQIVND (reference sequence). V gave up 3 bases and J gave up 2 bases; unmatched junction bases: 5. This CDR3 comprises 16 residues.

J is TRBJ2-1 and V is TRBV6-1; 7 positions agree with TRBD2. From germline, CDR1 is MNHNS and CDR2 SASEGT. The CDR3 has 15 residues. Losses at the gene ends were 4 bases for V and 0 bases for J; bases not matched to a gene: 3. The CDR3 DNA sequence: TGTGCCAGCAGTGCCGGGGGGAGCTCCTACAATGAGCAGTTCTTC. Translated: CASSAGGSSYNEQFF.

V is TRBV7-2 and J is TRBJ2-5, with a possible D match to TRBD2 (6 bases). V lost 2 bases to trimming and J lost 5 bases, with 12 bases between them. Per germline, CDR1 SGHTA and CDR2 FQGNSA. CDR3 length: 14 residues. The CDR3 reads CASSLRRDRETQYF. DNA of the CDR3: TGTGCCAGCAGCTTAAGGAGGGATCGGGAGACCCAGTACTTC.

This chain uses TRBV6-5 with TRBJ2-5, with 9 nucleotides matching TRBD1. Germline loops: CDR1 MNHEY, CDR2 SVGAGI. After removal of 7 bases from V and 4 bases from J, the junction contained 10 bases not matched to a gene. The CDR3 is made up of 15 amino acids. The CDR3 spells CASTHGGTGRETQYF. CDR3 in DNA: TGTGCCAGCACCCACGGGGGGACAGGGCGAGAGACCCAGTACTTC.

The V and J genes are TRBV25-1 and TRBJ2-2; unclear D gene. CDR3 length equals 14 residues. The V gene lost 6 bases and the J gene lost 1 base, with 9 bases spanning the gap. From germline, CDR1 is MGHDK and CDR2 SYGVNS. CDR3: CASRSLRNTGELFF. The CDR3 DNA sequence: TGTGCCAGCAGGTCGTTGCGGAACACCGGGGAGCTGTTTTTT. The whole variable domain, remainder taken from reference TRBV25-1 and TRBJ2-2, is EADIYQTPRYLVIGTGKKITLECSQTMGHDKMYWYQQDPGMELHLIHYSYGVNSTEKGDLSSESTVSRIRTEHFPLTLESARPSHTSQYLCASRSLRNTGELFFGEGSRLTVL.

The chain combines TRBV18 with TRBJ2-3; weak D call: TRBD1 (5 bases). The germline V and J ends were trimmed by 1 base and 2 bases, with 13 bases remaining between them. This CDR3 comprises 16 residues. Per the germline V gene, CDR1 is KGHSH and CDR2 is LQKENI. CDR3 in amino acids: CASSPRGTRITDTQYF. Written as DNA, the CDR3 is TGTGCCAGCTCACCACGGGGCACGCGGATCACAGATACGCAGTATTTT.

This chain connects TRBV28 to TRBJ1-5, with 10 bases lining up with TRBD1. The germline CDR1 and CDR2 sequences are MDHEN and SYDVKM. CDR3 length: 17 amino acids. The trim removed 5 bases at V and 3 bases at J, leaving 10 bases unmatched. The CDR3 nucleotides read TGTGCCAGCAGTCTTGGAGGGGACAGGGGTTTCAATCAGCCCCAGCATTTT. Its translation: CASSLGGDRGFNQPQHF.

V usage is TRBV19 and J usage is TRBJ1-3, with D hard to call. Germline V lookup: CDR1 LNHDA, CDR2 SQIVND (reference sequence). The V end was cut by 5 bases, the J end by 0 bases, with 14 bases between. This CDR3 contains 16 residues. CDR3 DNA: TGTGCCAGTAGTTTCGGCGGCAGTAACTCTGGAAACACCATATATTTT. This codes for CASSFGGSNSGNTIYF.

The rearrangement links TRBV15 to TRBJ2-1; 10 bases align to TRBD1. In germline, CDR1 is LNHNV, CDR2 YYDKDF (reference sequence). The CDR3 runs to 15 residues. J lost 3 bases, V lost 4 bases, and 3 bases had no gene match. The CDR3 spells CATSKGTGVYNEQFF. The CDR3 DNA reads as TGTGCCACCAGCAAAGGGACAGGGGTCTACAATGAGCAGTTCTTC.

DNA for the CDR3: TGTGCCAGCAGCGTAGATGGCGGGGGGGTAGGAGGGACCCAGTACTTC. This encodes CASSVDGGGVGGTQYF. This chain uses TRBV9 with TRBJ2-5; 9 bases are a match to TRBD2. The V gene's germline CDR1 is SGDLS and CDR2 YYNGEE. Losses at the gene ends were 0 bases for V and 7 bases for J; bases not matched to a gene: 10. The length of the CDR3 is 16 residues.